This T cell receptor beta chain was found in a study of beta chain features in type 1 diabetes. A single heparinised blood sample, averaging around 120 mL, was obtained per donor. Findings and caveats of the study: Type 1 diabetes patients showed a moderate but significant shortening of TCRB CDR3s in all four CD4+ subsets. Since sequencing was performed on cDNA, cells with high TCR expression could be over-represented.

Concerning this clone itself: The antigen is unknown.

V was pared by 3 bases and J by 3 bases, with 12 bases between. Germline V gives CDR1 MNHNY, CDR2 SVGAGI (reference sequence). CDR3 length equals 15 residues. Investigators reverse transcribed all isolated RNA, so they sequenced expressed TCRB transcripts. Only in-frame clones appear in the TCRdb table, and some are missing; sequencing was by immunoSEQ multiplex PCR. The table shows fewer than 900,000 clones, with 15% to 20% occurring only once. The chain employs TRBV6-6 and TRBJ2-1, with D possibly being TRBD2 (5 bases). Sequencing was done on a sample of naive CD4+ T cells from blood. The clonotype originates from a woman aged 18-35 years in good health. This CDR3 reads CASSYPGISYNEQFF. CDR3 bases: TGTGCCAGCAGTTATCCGGGGATTAGCTACAATGAGCAGTTCTTC.